This TCR beta chain originates from a study of T-cell memory formation after mild COVID-19. For the study at large: Among the donors, TCR clusters were largely specific to each donor. The study, taken as a whole, reports: Of the contracting clones, CD4+ ones lay mainly in CM and EM, and CD8+ ones in EMRA. Later expanders leaned CD4+, whereas clones that contracted between day 15 and 85 were balanced CD4/CD8. Certain responding clones were present in pre-infection memory, suggesting participation of cross-reactive memory.

TCRdb reprocessed the 5' RACE reads via MiXCR and lists one record per CDR3 protein. The sample includes about 55,000 distinct CDR3 sequences, more than 8% of them seen just once. Between the trimmed V and J ends, which lost 6 bases and 2 bases, there was a span of 12 bases. CDR3 size: 14 residues. Per germline, CDR1 MNHEY and CDR2 SVGAGI. This clonotype was recorded a few times. The antigen is not known. This receptor was identified in a man aged 18 to 29 who had mild COVID-19 (a few samples of this study predate the infection). Cell type and time point are not known. Sequencing was done on a sample of PBMCs or a T cell subset sorted from them (not recorded which). The J gene is TRBJ2-3, the V gene TRBV6-5; the D gene is possibly TRBD2 (7 bases). The CDR3 region is CASSYGGPTDTQYF. DNA for the CDR3: TGTGCCAGCAGCTACGGGGGGCCCACAGATACGCAGTATTTT.